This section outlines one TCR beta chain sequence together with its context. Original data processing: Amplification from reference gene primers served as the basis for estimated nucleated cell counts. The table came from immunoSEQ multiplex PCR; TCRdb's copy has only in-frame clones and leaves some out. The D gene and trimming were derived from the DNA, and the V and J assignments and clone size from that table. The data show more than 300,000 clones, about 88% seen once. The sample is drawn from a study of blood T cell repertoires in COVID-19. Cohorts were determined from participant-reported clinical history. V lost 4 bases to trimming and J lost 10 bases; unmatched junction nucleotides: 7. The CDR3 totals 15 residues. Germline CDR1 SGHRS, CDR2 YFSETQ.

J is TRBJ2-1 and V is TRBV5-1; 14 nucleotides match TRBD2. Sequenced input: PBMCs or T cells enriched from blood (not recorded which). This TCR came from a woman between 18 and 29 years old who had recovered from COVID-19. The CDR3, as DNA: TGCGCCAGCAGCCCGGGACTAGCGGGGGTAAACGAGCAGTTCTTC. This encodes CASSPGLAGVNEQFF.